The clone carrying this T cell receptor beta chain appeared a single time. Looked up from germline, CDR1 is SGHRS and CDR2 is YFSETQ. This CDR3 spans 15 amino acids. V was pared by 0 bases and J by 4 bases, with 13 bases between. The entry originates in a study of cytomegalovirus exposure and HLA in healthy donors. 13 Jbeta primers and 60 Vbeta primers were used for the PCR. Profiled with immunoSEQ multiplex PCR; TCRdb holds only in-frame clones, not every one. The table lists 60,000 to 90,000 clones, over 60% of them singletons. The sequencing input was PBMCs. The gene calls are TRBV5-1 and TRBJ2-5; D is possibly TRBD1 (6 bases). This sequence was found in a man aged 35-49 years in good health and CMV-seropositive. The CDR3 reads CASSLDRDRGETQYF. The CDR3 nucleotides are TGCGCCAGCAGCTTGGACAGGGACCGCGGAGAGACCCAGTACTTC.